These 30 T cell receptor beta chains were sequenced from one sample in a study of blood T cell repertoires in COVID-19. Sequencing was performed with immunoSEQ multiplex PCR; in TCRdb, only in-frame clones are kept and a portion is missing. The data contain fewer than 450,000 clones, 87% of them singletons. Sequenced sample: peripheral blood. The receptor source for this set is a woman in her 50s with COVID-19, enrolled during active disease.

The CDR3 bases are TGTGCCAGCAGCACTCAGGGAAATTCACCCCTCCACTTT. Amino acids: CASSTQGNSPLHF. The chain links TRBV14 to TRBJ1-6, with D possibly TRBD1 on 5 matching bases. Looked up from germline, CDR1 is SGHDN and CDR2 is FVKESK. The CDR3 has 13 residues. V lost 5 bases and J 7 bases, leaving 9 bases between the germline ends.

The chain is built from TRBV14 and TRBJ2-3; the match to TRBD2 covers 11 bases. The germline CDR1 and CDR2 sequences are SGHDN and FVKESK. With V trimmed by 5 bases and J by 2 bases, 6 bases remained unmatched. This CDR3 comprises 16 residues. CDR3 in amino acids: CASSTGLAALTDTQYF. CDR3 nucleotides: TGTGCCAGCAGCACGGGACTAGCGGCGCTCACAGATACGCAGTATTTT.

The chain joins TRBV4-1 to TRBJ2-1; possibly TRBD2 for D (5 bases). This CDR3 is 15 amino acids long. V was pared by 3 bases and J by 2 bases, with 11 bases between. Germline V gene lookup returns CDR1 MGHRA and CDR2 YSYEKL. The CDR3 DNA is TGCGCCAGCAGCCACACCCGGGGAACCTACAATGAGCAGTTCTTC. Protein: CASSHTRGTYNEQFF.

This clone was seen more than once but under ten times. Other nucleotide sequences in the sample specify the same CDR3. The chain is built from TRBV6-5 and TRBJ2-7; 7 positions match TRBD1. The germline CDR1 and CDR2 sequences are MNHEY and SVGAGI. J lost 3 bases, V lost 5 bases, and 1 base had no gene match. The CDR3 runs 12 residues. The CDR3 region has the DNA TGTGCCAGCAGTCGACAGGGCTACGAGCAGTACTTC. Protein product: CASSRQGYEQYF.

This sequence joins TRBV5-1 and TRBJ1-1; D not resolved. Per germline, CDR1 SGHRS and CDR2 YFSETQ. The CDR3 has 14 residues. Trimming removed 5 bases from V and 1 base from J, with 12 bases in between. CDR3 coding DNA: TGCGCCAGCAGTGAGGGCGCGGGGAACACTGAAGCTTTCTTT. It is translated as CASSEGAGNTEAFF. Filled out from reference TRBV5-1 and TRBJ1-1, the complete variable domain reads KAGVTQTPRYLIKTRGQQVTLSCSPISGHRSVSWYQQTPGQGLQFLFEYFSETQRNKGNFPGRFSGRQFSNSRSEMNVSTLELGDSALYLCASSEGAGNTEAFFGQGTRLTVV.

This clone showed up just once. V and J are TRBV5-5 and TRBJ2-1; TRBD2 aligns across 14 bases. This CDR3 region has 20 residues. Germline CDR1 and CDR2: SGHKS and YYEKEE (reference sequence). The junction had 14 bases not matched to a gene; V was cut back by 4 bases and J by 2 bases. The CDR3 coding sequence is TGTGCCAGCAGCCCCACTGGACTAGCGGGAGGCGAAGGGACCTACAATGAGCAGTTCTTC. Residues: CASSPTGLAGGEGTYNEQFF.

The chain employs TRBV12-5 and TRBJ2-1; TRBD2 matches 7 bases. Trimming cost V 5 bases and J 7 bases; bases outside gene matches: 5. Per germline, CDR1 LGHNT and CDR2 FRNRAP. The CDR3 runs 13 residues. The CDR3 protein is CASGPLGRNEQFF. CDR3 DNA sequence: TGTGCTAGTGGTCCCCTCGGGAGGAATGAGCAGTTCTTC.

The J gene is TRBJ1-2, the V gene TRBV19; D perhaps matches TRBD1 (5 bases). Trimming shortened V by 5 bases and J by 4 bases, and 8 bases separated the two germline ends. CDR1 is LNHDA, CDR2 SQIVND, per germline (reference sequence). CDR3 size: 12 residues. The CDR3 loop is CASSFGGYGYTF. CDR3 sequence (DNA): TGTGCCAGTAGTTTCGGGGGCTATGGCTACACCTTC.

The chain couples TRBV30 to TRBJ2-7; the D gene is possibly TRBD1 (6 bases). Germline V gives CDR1 GTSNPN, CDR2 SVGIG (reference sequence). The V and J ends lost 8 bases and 6 bases respectively, with 14 bases between them. The CDR3 consists of 11 residues. The CDR3 bases are TGTGCCCTGGGGGCGAGACGCGAGCAGTACTTC. This encodes CALGARREQYF.

This clone showed up just once. V usage is TRBV3-1 (or the pseudogene TRBV3-2) and J usage is TRBJ1-6, with D unresolved. CDR3 length: 12 residues. Germline CDR1 is LGHDT and CDR2 is YNNKEL (reference sequence). V dropped 6 bases and J dropped 7 bases, with 7 bases sitting between them. DNA for the CDR3: TGTGCCAGCAGAGGACTCAATTCACCCCTCCACTTT. This translates into CASRGLNSPLHF.

The chain is built from TRBV18 and TRBJ1-2; D gene uncertain. This CDR3 spans 16 amino acids. V was shortened by 0 bases and J by 8 bases, with 19 bases between the two germline ends. From germline, CDR1 is KGHSH and CDR2 LQKENI. CDR3 in amino acids: CASSPPLDTAPKGYTF. The DNA of the CDR3 is TGTGCCAGCTCACCACCGCTCGACACCGCCCCAAAGGGCTACACCTTC.

This clone was recorded once. The chain has TRBV5-1 and TRBJ2-1; D might be TRBD2 (5 bases). This CDR3 has 16 residues. Germline V lookup: CDR1 SGHRS, CDR2 YFSETQ. V shed 6 bases and J shed 0 bases, with 16 bases lying between them. The CDR3, as DNA: TGCGCCAGCATTCCGACTATACAGAGCTCCTACAATGAGCAGTTCTTC. Its protein product is CASIPTIQSSYNEQFF. Supplemented by reference TRBV5-1 and TRBJ2-1, the full variable domain reads KAGVTQTPRYLIKTRGQQVTLSCSPISGHRSVSWYQQTPGQGLQFLFEYFSETQRNKGNFPGRFSGRQFSNSRSEMNVSTLELGDSALYLCASIPTIQSSYNEQFFGPGTRLTVL.

This chain links TRBV7-3 with TRBJ2-2, with TRBD1 matching over 7 bases. From germline, CDR1 is SGHTA and CDR2 FQGTGA. Trimming removed 2 bases from V and 12 bases from J; junction bases left unmatched: 12. This CDR3 contains 15 residues. CDR3 in DNA: TGTGCCAGCAGCTTAGGGGACAGCCGGACGGGGAAGCTGTTTTTT. Encoded protein: CASSLGDSRTGKLFF. Full variable domain (missing parts from reference TRBV7-3 and TRBJ2-2): GAGVSQTPSNKVTEKGKYVELRCDPISGHTALYWYRQSLGQGPEFLIYFQGTGAADDSGLPNDRFFAVRPEGSVSTLKIQRTERGDSAVYLCASSLGDSRTGKLFFGEGSRLTVL.

This clone was counted a few times. The chain recombines TRBV18 with TRBJ2-7; D gene ambiguous. The CDR3 runs to 13 residues. CDR1 KGHSH and CDR2 LQKENI come from the germline V gene. Trimming removed 8 bases from V and 0 bases from J, with 11 bases in between. The DNA of the CDR3 is TGTGCCAGCCACACAACGCTCTCCTACGAGCAGTACTTC. The encoded protein is CASHTTLSYEQYF.

The chain has TRBV5-1 and TRBJ2-3; D possibly corresponds to TRBD2 (6 bases). With 0 bases removed from V and 0 bases from J, the gap between germline ends came to 8 bases. CDR1 and CDR2 from the germline V gene are SGHRS and YFSETQ. The CDR3 consists of 15 residues. CDR3 coding DNA: TGCGCCAGCAGCTTGGCAGGGACTAGCACAGATACGCAGTATTTT. It yields the protein CASSLAGTSTDTQYF. The whole variable domain, remainder taken from reference TRBV5-1 and TRBJ2-3, is KAGVTQTPRYLIKTRGQQVTLSCSPISGHRSVSWYQQTPGQGLQFLFEYFSETQRNKGNFPGRFSGRQFSNSRSEMNVSTLELGDSALYLCASSLAGTSTDTQYFGPGTRLTVL.

The V and J genes are TRBV19 and TRBJ1-3; no definite D call. This CDR3 comprises 13 residues. V was shortened by 4 bases and J by 3 bases, with 7 bases between the two germline ends. The germline gives CDR1 LNHDA, CDR2 SQIVND (reference sequence). CDR3 coding DNA: TGTGCCAGTAGTAGGGGAGGTGGAAACACCATATATTTT. Translation: CASSRGGGNTIYF.

This clone was recorded once. The chain links TRBV9 to TRBJ2-7; D is ambiguous. The CDR3 has 14 amino acids. Trimming took 4 bases from V and 1 from J, leaving 12 bases between them. Germline V gives CDR1 SGDLS, CDR2 YYNGEE. The CDR3 here is CASSSRAHSYEQYF. The CDR3 region has the DNA TGTGCCAGCAGCTCCCGCGCCCATTCCTACGAGCAGTACTTC.

The V and J genes are TRBV7-6 and TRBJ2-7; unclear D gene. The ends were cut back, 5 bases at V and 3 bases at J, with 5 bases in the middle. Germline V lookup: CDR1 SGHVS, CDR2 FNYEAQ. The CDR3 spans 11 residues. Written as DNA, the CDR3 is TGTGCCAGCAGCCCCCACTACGAGCAGTACTTC. It specifies CASSPHYEQYF.

As to this clone: The identical CDR3 is also encoded by other nucleotide sequences in the sample. The V and J genes are TRBV27 and TRBJ1-5; 7 nucleotides line up with TRBD1. Trimming at V came to 3 bases and at J to 7 bases, leaving 3 bases not matched to a gene. This CDR3 spans 13 amino acids. The germline CDR1 and CDR2 sequences are MNHEY and SMNVEV (reference sequence). CDR3 region: CASSLTGRQPQHF. The CDR3 DNA sequence: TGTGCCAGCAGTTTGACAGGGCGGCAGCCCCAGCATTTT.

The chain uses TRBV4-2 and TRBJ2-2, with D perhaps matching TRBD1 (6 bases). The CDR3 contains 16 residues. V lost 3 bases and J lost 0, with 11 bases in between. Germline V CDR1 and CDR2: LGHNA, YNFKEQ. For the CDR3, the DNA is TGTGCCAGCAGCCATGGACAGCGCGCGAACACCGGGGAGCTGTTTTTT. This gives the protein CASSHGQRANTGELFF.

This clone was counted between two and nine times. The chain has TRBV7-9 and TRBJ1-1; D gene unclear. The CDR3 totals 11 residues. Trimming stripped 4 bases from V and 12 bases from J, with 12 bases between. CDR1 SEHNR and CDR2 FQNEAQ come from the germline V gene (reference sequence). The CDR3 reads CASSSERFPFF. DNA for the CDR3: TGTGCCAGCAGCTCAGAGCGTTTCCCTTTCTTT.

This rearrangement joins TRBV10-2 to TRBJ1-1; possible D gene TRBD1, 6 bases. Germline V CDR1 and CDR2: WSHSY, SAAADI. The CDR3 contains 13 residues. V lost 8 bases, J lost 1 base, and 11 bases lay in between. The CDR3 here is CASSTTGNTEAFF. CDR3 in DNA: TGCGCCAGCTCTACGACAGGGAACACTGAAGCTTTCTTT.

V gene TRBV6-5 combines with J gene TRBJ2-3; 11 bases map to TRBD2. The CDR3 loop spans 16 amino acids. V dropped 0 bases and J dropped 8; count of bases not matched to a gene: 7. CDR1 and CDR2 from the germline V gene are MNHEY and SVGAGI. The CDR3 protein is CASSYSRLAGGATQYF. CDR3 nucleotides: TGTGCCAGCAGTTACTCGAGGCTAGCGGGAGGTGCTACGCAGTATTTT.

The CDR3 protein is CASSYTQGAHRQPQHF. The CDR3 DNA reads TGTGCCAGCAGTTACACCCAGGGGGCGCATCGTCAGCCCCAGCATTTT. The rearrangement links TRBV6-6 to TRBJ1-5, with 8 bases identical to TRBD1. Germline V gene lookup returns CDR1 MNHNY and CDR2 SVGAGI (reference sequence). Trimming took 2 bases from V and 6 from J; bases not matched to a gene: 9. This CDR3 is 16 amino acids long.

The chain joins TRBV6-2 or TRBV6-3 to TRBJ1-5; TRBD1 matches 10 bases. The CDR3 totals 17 residues. Germline CDR1 MNHEY, CDR2 SVGEGT. V gave up 5 bases and J gave up 0 bases; unmatched junction bases: 7. This CDR3 is CASSGIGQGDSNQPQHF. The CDR3 region has the DNA TGTGCCAGCAGTGGAATCGGACAGGGGGATAGCAATCAGCCCCAGCATTTT.

V gene TRBV6-4 combines with J gene TRBJ2-2; 8 positions agree with TRBD1. The CDR3 is 14 amino acids. From germline, CDR1 is MRHNA and CDR2 SNTAGT. V gave up 3 bases and J gave up 5 bases; unmatched junction bases: 2. The CDR3 nucleotides are TGTGCCAGCAGTGAGCAGGGGGCGACCGGGGAGCTGTTTTTT. Amino acids: CASSEQGATGELFF.

The rearrangement joins TRBV5-1 to TRBJ1-1; D gene ambiguous. From germline, CDR1 is SGHRS and CDR2 YFSETQ. The CDR3 is 15 amino acids. The V end lost 5 bases, the J end lost 0 bases, and 14 bases lay between the germline ends. The CDR3 nucleotides are TGCGCCAGCAGACCCCGGGGAGCTATGAACACTGAAGCTTTCTTT. Its translation: CASRPRGAMNTEAFF.

The chain carries TRBV24-1 and TRBJ1-2; D is uncertain. This CDR3 is 14 amino acids long. Germline-derived CDR1 and CDR2 are KGHDR and SFDVKD. V was pared by 4 bases and J by 5 bases, with 13 bases between. Here the CDR3 reads CATSEARPPYGYTF. CDR3 bases: TGTGCCACCAGTGAGGCTAGGCCACCTTATGGCTACACCTTC.

The gene calls are TRBV5-1 and TRBJ2-5; possible D gene TRBD1, 5 bases. CDR1 SGHRS and CDR2 YFSETQ come from the germline V gene. Deletions cut 8 bases from V and 3 bases from J, with 17 bases between. The CDR3 extends over 14 amino acids. CDR3 coding DNA: TGCGCCAGTAACCGTGCAGGGTCAGAAGAGACCCAGTACTTC. It specifies CASNRAGSEETQYF.

The genes are TRBV4-2 and TRBJ2-6; 11 bases line up with TRBD2. Germline loops: CDR1 LGHNA, CDR2 YNFKEQ. V shed 4 bases and J 1 base; nucleotides not matched to a gene: 6. This CDR3 has 18 residues. The CDR3, as DNA: TGTGCCAGCAGCCTGACTAGCGGGATATTTTCTGGGGCCAACGTCCTGACTTTC. It codes for CASSLTSGIFSGANVLTF.